This T cell receptor (beta chain) was profiled in a study of T-cell reconstitution after alpha-beta-depleted transplantation in children. The library targeted TCRbeta and was prepared with unique molecular identifiers. MiXCR, run by TCRdb on the PCR reads, gives a single entry per CDR3 protein. The sample yields around 680,000 distinct CDR3 sequences, approximately 15% seen once. This CDR3 comprises 14 residues. Germline CDR1 reads MDHEN; CDR2 reads SYDVKM. V lost 8 bases and J lost 2, with 14 bases in between. This clonotype was detected only a few times. The clonotype comes from a human donor who donated a stem cell graft to a child with acute myeloid leukemia. This specimen was PBMCs from the stem cell graft donor, taken from the stem cell graft. V is TRBV28 and J is TRBJ2-3, with D perhaps matching TRBD1 (5 bases). The CDR3 sequence is CASVGRGYTDTQYF. The CDR3 DNA sequence: TGTGCCAGCGTAGGTAGGGGTTACACAGATACGCAGTATTTT.